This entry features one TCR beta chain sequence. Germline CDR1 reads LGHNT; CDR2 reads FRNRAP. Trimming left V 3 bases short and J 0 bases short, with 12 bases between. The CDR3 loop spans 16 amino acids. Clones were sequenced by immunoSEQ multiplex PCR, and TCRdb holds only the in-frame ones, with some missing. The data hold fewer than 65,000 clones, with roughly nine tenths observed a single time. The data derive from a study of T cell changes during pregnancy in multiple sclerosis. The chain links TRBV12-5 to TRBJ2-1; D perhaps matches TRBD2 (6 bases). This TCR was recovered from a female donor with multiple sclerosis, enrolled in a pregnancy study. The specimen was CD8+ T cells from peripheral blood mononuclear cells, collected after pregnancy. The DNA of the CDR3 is TGTGCTAGTGGTTTTAGCGGTTCTAGCTCCTACAATGAGCAGTTCTTC. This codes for CASGFSGSSSYNEQFF.